This T cell receptor (beta chain) was recorded in a study of T cells after yellow fever vaccination. Germline trimming cut 6 bases from V and 6 bases from J; bases unmatched to any gene: 8. This CDR3 region has 15 residues. CDR1 and CDR2 (germline): MDHEN, SYDVKM. A universal primer site and UMIs were added as TCR cDNA was made by 5'RACE template switching. TCRdb analysed the 5' RACE reads with MiXCR anew, one entry per CDR3 protein. The sample has about 260,000 distinct CDR3 sequences, around 4.9% seen once. The chain uses TRBV28 and TRBJ2-1; 10 nucleotides align to TRBD1. The source was CD4+ T cells sorted from PBMCs, collected on the day of the yellow fever booster vaccination. The sequence was obtained from a man between 18 and 35 years old who received the YFV17D yellow fever vaccine. The CDR3 here is CASSPLGTGVNEQFF. CDR3 coding DNA: TGTGCCAGCAGCCCGCTGGGGACAGGGGTCAATGAGCAGTTCTTC. The full variable domain, in which reference TRBV28 and TRBJ2-1 provide the parts outside the CDR3, is DVKVTQSSRYLVKRTGEKVFLECVQDMDHENMFWYRQDPGLGLRLIYFSYDVKMKEKGDIPEGYSVSREKKERFSLILESASTNQTSMYLCASSPLGTGVNEQFFGPGTRLTVL.